The clone carrying this T cell receptor (beta chain) was picked up one time. Because the CDR3 is missing its conserved closing phenylalanine or tryptophan, this is likely a read error. TCR beta CDR3 regions were amplified from RNA transcripts. HTBI primers primed a first-round RT-PCR, and a second-round multiplex PCR followed. From the multiplex PCR reads, TCRdb called clonotypes with MiXCR, one entry per CDR3 protein. The sample has around 520,000 distinct CDR3 sequences, just under 40% seen once. The source of the sample is a study of Graves' ophthalmopathy and Graves' hyperthyroidism. V lost 6 bases, J lost 6 bases, and 14 bases lay in between. The CDR3 is made up of 13 amino acids. Germline-derived CDR1 and CDR2 are SEHNR and FQNEAQ (reference sequence).

This clonotype originated in an adult man with Graves' hyperthyroidism. Specimen: peripheral blood or thyroid tissue (not recorded which). The chain is built from TRBV7-9 and TRBJ1-2, with a weak D call TRBD1 (6 bases). CDR3 in DNA: TGTGCCAGCAGGCCTACAGGGCTGGATGGCTACACCCTC. Translation gives CASRPTGLDGYTL.